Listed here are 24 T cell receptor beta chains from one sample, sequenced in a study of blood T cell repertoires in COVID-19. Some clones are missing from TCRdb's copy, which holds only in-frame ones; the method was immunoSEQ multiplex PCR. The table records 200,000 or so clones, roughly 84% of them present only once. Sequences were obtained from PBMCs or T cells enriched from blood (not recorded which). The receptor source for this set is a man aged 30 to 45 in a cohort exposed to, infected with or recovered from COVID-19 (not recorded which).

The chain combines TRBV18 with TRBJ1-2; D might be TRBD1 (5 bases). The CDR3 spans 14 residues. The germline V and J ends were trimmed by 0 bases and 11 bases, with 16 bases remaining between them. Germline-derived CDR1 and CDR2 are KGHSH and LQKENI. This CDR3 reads CASSPPPGKSGYTF. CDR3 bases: TGTGCCAGCTCACCACCCCCAGGGAAAAGCGGGTACACCTTC.

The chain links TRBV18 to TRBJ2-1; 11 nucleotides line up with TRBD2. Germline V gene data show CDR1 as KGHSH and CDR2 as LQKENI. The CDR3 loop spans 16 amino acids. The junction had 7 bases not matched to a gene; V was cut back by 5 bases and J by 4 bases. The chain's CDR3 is CASSSNSGRDYNEQFF. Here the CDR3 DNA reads TGTGCCAGCTCATCGAATAGCGGGAGGGATTACAATGAGCAGTTCTTC.

The CDR3 DNA reads TGTGCCAGCAGTGACACCGCGGAGGGGAATTCACCCCTCCACTTT. It is translated as CASSDTAEGNSPLHF. This rearrangement joins TRBV6-4 to TRBJ1-6; the D gene is possibly TRBD1 (5 bases). The CDR3 length is 15 residues. The germline V gene encodes CDR1 MRHNA and CDR2 SNTAGT. The germline V and J ends were trimmed by 2 bases and 7 bases, with 12 bases remaining between them.

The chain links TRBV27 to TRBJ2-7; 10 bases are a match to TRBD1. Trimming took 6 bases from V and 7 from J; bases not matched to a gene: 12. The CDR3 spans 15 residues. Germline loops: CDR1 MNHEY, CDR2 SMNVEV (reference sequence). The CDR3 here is CASSTPRDRGGEQYF. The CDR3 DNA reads TGTGCCAGCAGCACTCCCAGGGACAGGGGTGGTGAGCAGTACTTC.

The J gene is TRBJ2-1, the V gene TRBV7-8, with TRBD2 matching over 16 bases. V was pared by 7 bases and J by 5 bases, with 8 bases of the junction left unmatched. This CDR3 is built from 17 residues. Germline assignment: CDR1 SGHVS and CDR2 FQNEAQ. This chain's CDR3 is CASTSKGLAGGNNEQFF. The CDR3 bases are TGTGCCAGCACCTCTAAGGGACTAGCGGGAGGGAACAATGAGCAGTTCTTC.

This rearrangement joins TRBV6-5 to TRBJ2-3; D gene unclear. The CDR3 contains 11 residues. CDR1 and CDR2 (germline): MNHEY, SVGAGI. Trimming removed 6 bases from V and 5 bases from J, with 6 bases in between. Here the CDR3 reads CASRRGDTQYF. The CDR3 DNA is TGTGCCAGCAGGAGAGGAGATACGCAGTATTTT.

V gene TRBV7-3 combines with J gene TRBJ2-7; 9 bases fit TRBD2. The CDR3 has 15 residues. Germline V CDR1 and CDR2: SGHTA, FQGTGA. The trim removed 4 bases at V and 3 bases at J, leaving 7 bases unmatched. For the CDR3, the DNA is TGTGCCAGCAGCTCATTAGCGGGAGTAGGCTACGAGCAGTACTTC. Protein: CASSSLAGVGYEQYF.

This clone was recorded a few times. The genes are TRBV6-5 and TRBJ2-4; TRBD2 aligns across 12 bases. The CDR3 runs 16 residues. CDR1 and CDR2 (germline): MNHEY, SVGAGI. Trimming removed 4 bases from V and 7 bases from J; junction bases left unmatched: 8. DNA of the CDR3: TGTGCCAGCAGTTTGACTAGCGGGAGTCTAAAGAACATTCAGTACTTC. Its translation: CASSLTSGSLKNIQYF.

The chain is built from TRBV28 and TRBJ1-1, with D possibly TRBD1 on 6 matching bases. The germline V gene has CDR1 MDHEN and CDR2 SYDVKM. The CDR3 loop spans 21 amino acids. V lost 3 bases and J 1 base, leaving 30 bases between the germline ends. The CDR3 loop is CASSLKVLVWGLMGKNTEAFF. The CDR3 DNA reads TGTGCCAGCAGTTTGAAGGTCTTAGTCTGGGGGCTAATGGGAAAGAACACTGAAGCTTTCTTT.

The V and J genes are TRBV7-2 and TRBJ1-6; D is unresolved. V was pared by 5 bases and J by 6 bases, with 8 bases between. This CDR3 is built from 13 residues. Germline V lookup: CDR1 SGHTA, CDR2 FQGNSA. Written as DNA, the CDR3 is TGTGCCAGCAGCGTTCAGTCTAATTCACCCCTCCACTTT. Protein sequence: CASSVQSNSPLHF.

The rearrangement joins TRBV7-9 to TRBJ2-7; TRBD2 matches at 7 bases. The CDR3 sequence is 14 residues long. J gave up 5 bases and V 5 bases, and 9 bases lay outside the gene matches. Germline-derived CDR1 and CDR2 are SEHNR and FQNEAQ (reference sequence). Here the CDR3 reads CASSPTKGGHEQYF. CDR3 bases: TGTGCCAGCAGCCCTACTAAGGGAGGGCACGAGCAGTACTTC.

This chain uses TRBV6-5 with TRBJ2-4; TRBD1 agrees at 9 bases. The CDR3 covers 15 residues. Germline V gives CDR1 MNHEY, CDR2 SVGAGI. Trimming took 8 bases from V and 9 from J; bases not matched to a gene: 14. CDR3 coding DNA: TGTGCCAGCTTAAACCCGGGACAGGGTAGGGCCATTCAGTACTTC. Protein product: CASLNPGQGRAIQYF.

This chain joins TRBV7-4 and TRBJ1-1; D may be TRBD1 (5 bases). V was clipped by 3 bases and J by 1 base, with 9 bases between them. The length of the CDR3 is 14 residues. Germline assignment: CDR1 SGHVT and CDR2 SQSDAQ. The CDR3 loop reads CASSLEGRNTEAFF. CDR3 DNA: TGTGCCAGCAGCTTGGAGGGGAGGAACACTGAAGCTTTCTTT.

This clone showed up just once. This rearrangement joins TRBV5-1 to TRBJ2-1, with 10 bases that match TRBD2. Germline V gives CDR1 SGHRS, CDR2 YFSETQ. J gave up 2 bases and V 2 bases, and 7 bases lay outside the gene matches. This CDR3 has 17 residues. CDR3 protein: CASSLGLAALPYNEQFF. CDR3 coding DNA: TGCGCCAGCAGCTTAGGACTAGCGGCCCTACCCTACAATGAGCAGTTCTTC.

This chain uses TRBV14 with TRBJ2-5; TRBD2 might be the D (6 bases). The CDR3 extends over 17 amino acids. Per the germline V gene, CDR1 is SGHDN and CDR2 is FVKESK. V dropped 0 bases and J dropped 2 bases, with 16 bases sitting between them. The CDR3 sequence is CASSQDKGRDLQETQYF. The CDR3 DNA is TGTGCCAGCAGCCAAGATAAAGGGCGGGACCTACAAGAGACCCAGTACTTC.

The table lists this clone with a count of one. The DNA for the CDR3 is TGTGCCAGCAGCATGGGACTAGCGGGAGCCTACGAGCAGTACTTC. The encoded protein is CASSMGLAGAYEQYF. The chain has TRBV7-2 and TRBJ2-7; 14 nucleotides align to TRBD2. CDR1 SGHTA and CDR2 FQGNSA come from the germline V gene. This CDR3 has 15 amino acids. V was pared by 5 bases and J by 2 bases, with 2 bases of the junction left unmatched.

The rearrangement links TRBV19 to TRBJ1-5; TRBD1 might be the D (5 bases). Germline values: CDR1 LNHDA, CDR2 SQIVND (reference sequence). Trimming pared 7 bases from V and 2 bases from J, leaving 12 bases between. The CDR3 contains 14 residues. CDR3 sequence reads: CASTSTGRNQPQHF. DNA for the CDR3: TGTGCCAGTACCTCCACAGGCCGCAATCAGCCCCAGCATTTT.

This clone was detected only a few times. In nucleotides, the CDR3 is TGTGCCAGCAAGGTTACAGGGGGCTTGAATGAAAAACTGTTTTTT. It is translated as CASKVTGGLNEKLFF. The V call is TRBV7-9, the J call TRBJ1-4, with TRBD1 matching 9 bases. Germline V gene sequence: CDR1 SEHNR, CDR2 FQNEAQ (reference sequence). The CDR3 sequence is 15 residues long. With V trimmed by 7 bases and J by 5 bases, 8 bases remained unmatched.

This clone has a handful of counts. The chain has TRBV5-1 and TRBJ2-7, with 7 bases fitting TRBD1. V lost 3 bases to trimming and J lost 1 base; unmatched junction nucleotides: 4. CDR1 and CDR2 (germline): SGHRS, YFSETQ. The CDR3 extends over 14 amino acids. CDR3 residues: CASSSLQGSYEQYF. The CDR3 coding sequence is TGCGCCAGCAGCTCCCTACAGGGGTCCTACGAGCAGTACTTC. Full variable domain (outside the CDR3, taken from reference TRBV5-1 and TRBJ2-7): KAGVTQTPRYLIKTRGQQVTLSCSPISGHRSVSWYQQTPGQGLQFLFEYFSETQRNKGNFPGRFSGRQFSNSRSEMNVSTLELGDSALYLCASSSLQGSYEQYFGPGTRLTVT.

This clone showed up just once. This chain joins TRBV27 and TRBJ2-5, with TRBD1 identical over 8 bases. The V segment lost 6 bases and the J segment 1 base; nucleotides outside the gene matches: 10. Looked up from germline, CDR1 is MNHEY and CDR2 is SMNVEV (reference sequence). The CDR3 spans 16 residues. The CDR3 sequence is CASSPRDRSFQETQYF. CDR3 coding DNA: TGTGCCAGCAGCCCGCGGGACAGGTCCTTCCAAGAGACCCAGTACTTC.

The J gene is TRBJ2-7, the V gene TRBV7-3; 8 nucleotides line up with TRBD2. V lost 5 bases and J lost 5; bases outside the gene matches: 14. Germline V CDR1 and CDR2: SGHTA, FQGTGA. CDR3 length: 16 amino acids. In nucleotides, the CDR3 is TGTGCCAGCAGCCTGGGGACTAGAGGGGCGGGGGACGAGCAGTACTTC. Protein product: CASSLGTRGAGDEQYF. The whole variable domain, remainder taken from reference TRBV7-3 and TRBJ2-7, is GAGVSQTPSNKVTEKGKYVELRCDPISGHTALYWYRQSLGQGPEFLIYFQGTGAADDSGLPNDRFFAVRPEGSVSTLKIQRTERGDSAVYLCASSLGTRGAGDEQYFGPGTRLTVT.

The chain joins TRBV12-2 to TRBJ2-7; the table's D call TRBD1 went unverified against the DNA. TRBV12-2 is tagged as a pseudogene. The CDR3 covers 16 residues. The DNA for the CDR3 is TGTGCAAGTCGCCGCGAAAACCGGGACAGAACCTACGAGCAGTACTTC. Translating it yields CASRRENRDRTYEQYF.

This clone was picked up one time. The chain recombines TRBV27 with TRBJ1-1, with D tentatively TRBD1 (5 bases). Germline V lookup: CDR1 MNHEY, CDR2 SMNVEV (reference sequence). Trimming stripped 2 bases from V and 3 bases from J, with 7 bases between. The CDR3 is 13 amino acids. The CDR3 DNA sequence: TGTGCCAGCAGTTTAAAAGGGGACACTGAAGCTTTCTTT. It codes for CASSLKGDTEAFF.

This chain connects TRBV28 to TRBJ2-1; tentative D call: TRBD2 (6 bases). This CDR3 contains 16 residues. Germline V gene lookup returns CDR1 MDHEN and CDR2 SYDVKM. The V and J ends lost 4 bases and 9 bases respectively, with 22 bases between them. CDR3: CASSSDYPVNGGEQFF. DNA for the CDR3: TGTGCCAGCAGTTCGGACTACCCGGTTAATGGGGGTGAGCAGTTCTTC.